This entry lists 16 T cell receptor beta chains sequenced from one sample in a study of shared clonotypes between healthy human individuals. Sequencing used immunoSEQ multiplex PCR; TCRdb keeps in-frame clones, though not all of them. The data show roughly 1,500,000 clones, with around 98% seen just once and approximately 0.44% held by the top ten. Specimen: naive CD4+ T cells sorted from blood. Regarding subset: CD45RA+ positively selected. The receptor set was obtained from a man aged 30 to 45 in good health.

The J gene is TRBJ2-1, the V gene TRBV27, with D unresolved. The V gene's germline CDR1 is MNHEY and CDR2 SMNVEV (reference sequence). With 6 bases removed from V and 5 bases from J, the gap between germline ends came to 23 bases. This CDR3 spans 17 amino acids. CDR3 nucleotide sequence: TGTGCCAGCAGCCCAACGTTGGCGAAAGCTCCTCACAATGAGCAGTTCTTC. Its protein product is CASSPTLAKAPHNEQFF.

CDR3 residues: CASSDQGANGEAFF. CDR3 nucleotide sequence: TGTGCCAGCAGCGATCAGGGGGCGAATGGTGAAGCTTTCTTT. This sequence joins TRBV5-4 and TRBJ1-1, with 8 bases fitting TRBD1. The CDR3 spans 14 residues. V trimming: 4 bases; J trimming: 7 bases; junction bases outside the gene matches: 9. In germline, CDR1 is SGHNT, CDR2 YYREEE (reference sequence).

The CDR3 DNA follows: TGCAGCGTTGACGGACAACCCAAGCAAAGGTCCTACAATGAGCAGTTCTTC. It codes for CSVDGQPKQRSYNEQFF. The chain combines TRBV29-1 with TRBJ2-1, with D possibly being TRBD1 (5 bases). V dropped 3 bases and J dropped 1 base, with 19 bases sitting between them. Per the germline V gene, CDR1 is SQVTM and CDR2 is ANQGSEA. This CDR3 has 17 residues.

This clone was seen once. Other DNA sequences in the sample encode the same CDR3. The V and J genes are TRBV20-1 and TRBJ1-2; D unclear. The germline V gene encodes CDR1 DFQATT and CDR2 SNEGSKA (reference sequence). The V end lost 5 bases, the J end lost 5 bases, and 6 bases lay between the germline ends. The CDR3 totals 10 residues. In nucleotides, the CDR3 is TGCAGTGCTGATCGGTATGGCTACACCTTC. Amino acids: CSADRYGYTF.

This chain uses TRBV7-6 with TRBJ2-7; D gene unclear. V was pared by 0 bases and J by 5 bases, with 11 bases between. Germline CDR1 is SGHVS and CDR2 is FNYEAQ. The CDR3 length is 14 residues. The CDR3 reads CASSLAGKANEQYF. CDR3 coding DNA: TGTGCCAGCAGCTTAGCGGGAAAAGCTAACGAGCAGTACTTC.

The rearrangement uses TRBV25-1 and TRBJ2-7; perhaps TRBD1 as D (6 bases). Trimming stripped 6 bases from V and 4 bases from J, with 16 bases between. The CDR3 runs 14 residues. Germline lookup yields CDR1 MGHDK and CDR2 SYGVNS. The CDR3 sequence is CASSFRDKRYEQYF. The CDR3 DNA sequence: TGTGCCAGCAGCTTCCGGGACAAGCGATACGAGCAGTACTTC.

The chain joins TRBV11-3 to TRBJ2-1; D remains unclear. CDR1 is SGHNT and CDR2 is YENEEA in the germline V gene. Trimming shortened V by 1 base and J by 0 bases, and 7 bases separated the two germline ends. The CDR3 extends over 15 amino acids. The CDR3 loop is CASSLASSSYNEQFF. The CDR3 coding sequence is TGTGCCAGCAGCTTAGCCAGCAGCTCCTACAATGAGCAGTTCTTC.

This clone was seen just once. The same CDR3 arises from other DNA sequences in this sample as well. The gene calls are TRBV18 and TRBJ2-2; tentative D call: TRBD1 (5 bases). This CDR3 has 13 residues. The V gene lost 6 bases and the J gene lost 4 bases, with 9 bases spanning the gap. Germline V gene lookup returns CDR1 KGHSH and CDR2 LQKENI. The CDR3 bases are TGTGCCAGCTCCCTAGACAGCACCGGGGAGCTGTTTTTT. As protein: CASSLDSTGELFF. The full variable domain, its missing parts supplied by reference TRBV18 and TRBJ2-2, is NAGVMQNPRHLVRRRGQEARLRCSPMKGHSHVYWYRQLPEEGLKFMVYLQKENIIDESGMPKERFSAEFPKEGPSILRIQQVVRGDSAAYFCASSLDSTGELFFGEGSRLTVL.

The CDR3 sequence is CASSLGGTGEMGAFF. The CDR3 DNA sequence: TGTGCCAGCAGTTTAGGCGGGACAGGGGAAATGGGCGCTTTCTTT. The V call is TRBV28, the J call TRBJ1-1; TRBD1 aligns across 10 bases. Germline V lookup: CDR1 MDHEN, CDR2 SYDVKM. Trimming took 2 bases from V and 11 from J; bases not matched to a gene: 11. The CDR3 is 15 amino acids. Filled out from reference TRBV28 and TRBJ1-1, the complete variable domain reads DVKVTQSSRYLVKRTGEKVFLECVQDMDHENMFWYRQDPGLGLRLIYFSYDVKMKEKGDIPEGYSVSREKKERFSLILESASTNQTSMYLCASSLGGTGEMGAFFGQGTRLTVV.

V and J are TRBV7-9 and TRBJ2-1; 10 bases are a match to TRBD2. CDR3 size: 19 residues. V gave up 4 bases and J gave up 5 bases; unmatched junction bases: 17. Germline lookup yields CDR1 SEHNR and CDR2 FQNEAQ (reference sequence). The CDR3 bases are TGTGCCAGCAGCTCCCCAGGACTAGCGGCCCTCTTGACCCACAATGAGCAGTTCTTC. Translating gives CASSSPGLAALLTHNEQFF.

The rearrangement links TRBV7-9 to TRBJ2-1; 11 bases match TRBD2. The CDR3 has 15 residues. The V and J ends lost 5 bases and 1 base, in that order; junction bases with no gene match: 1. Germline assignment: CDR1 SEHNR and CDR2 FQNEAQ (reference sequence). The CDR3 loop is CASSPSGRSYNEQFF. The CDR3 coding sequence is TGTGCCAGCAGCCCTAGCGGGAGGTCCTACAATGAGCAGTTCTTC.

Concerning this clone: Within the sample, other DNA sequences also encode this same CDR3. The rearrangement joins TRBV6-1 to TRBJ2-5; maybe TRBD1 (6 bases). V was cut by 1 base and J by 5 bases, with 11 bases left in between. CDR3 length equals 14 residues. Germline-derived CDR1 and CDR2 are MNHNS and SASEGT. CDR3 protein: CASSEDRVLETQYF. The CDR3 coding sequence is TGTGCCAGCAGTGAAGACAGGGTGTTGGAGACCCAGTACTTC.

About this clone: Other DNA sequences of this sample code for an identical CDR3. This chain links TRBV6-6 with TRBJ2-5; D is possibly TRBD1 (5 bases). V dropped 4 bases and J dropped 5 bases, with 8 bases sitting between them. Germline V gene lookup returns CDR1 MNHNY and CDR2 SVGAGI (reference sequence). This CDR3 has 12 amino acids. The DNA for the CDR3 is TGTGCCAGCAGTTTATCAGGGGAGACCCAGTACTTC. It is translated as CASSLSGETQYF.

CDR3 DNA sequence: TGTGCCAGCAGTTTATCTCCGCCCCAGCATTTT. Translation: CASSLSPPQHF. The V gene is TRBV28, the J gene TRBJ1-5; D uncertain. This CDR3 region has 11 residues. Trimming took off 1 base at V and 9 bases at J, with 4 bases between the two ends. The germline gives CDR1 MDHEN, CDR2 SYDVKM.

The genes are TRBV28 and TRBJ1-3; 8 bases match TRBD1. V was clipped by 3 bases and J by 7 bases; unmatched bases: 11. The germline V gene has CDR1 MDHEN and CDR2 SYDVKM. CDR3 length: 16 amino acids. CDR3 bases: TGTGCCAGCAGTTTGGCTGGACAGGGCTTCCAGAACACCATATATTTT. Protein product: CASSLAGQGFQNTIYF.

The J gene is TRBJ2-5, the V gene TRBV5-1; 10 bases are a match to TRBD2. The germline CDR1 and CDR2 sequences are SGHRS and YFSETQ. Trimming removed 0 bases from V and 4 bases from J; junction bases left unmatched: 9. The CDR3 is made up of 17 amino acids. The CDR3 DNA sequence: TGCGCCAGCAGCTTGGTAGGGGCTAGCGGGAGAGGAGAGACCCAGTACTTC. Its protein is CASSLVGASGRGETQYF.